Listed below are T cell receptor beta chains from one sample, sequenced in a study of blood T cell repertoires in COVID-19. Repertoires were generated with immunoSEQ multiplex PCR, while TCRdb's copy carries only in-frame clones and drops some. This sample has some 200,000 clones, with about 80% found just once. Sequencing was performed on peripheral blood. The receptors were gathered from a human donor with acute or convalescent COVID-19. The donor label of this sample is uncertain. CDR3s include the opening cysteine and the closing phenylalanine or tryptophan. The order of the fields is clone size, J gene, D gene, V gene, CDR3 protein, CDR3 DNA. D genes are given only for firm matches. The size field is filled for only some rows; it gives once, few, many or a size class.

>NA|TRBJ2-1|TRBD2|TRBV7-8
CASSFDSGTSRYNEQFF
TGTGCCAGCAGCTTTGATTCCGGGACTAGCAGATACAATGAGCAGTTCTTC
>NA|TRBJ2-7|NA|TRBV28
CASSLRGRGVRNEQYF
TGTGCCAGCAGTTTAAGGGGGCGCGGGGTCAGGAACGAGCAGTACTTC
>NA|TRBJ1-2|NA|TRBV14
CASSRAGWSGYTF
TGTGCCAGCAGCCGAGCAGGGTGGAGTGGCTACACCTTC
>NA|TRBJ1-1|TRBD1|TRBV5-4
CASSRDRDTEAFF
TGTGCCAGCAGCCGGGACAGGGACACTGAAGCTTTCTTT
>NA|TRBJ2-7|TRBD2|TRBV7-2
CASRSLAGGYEQYF
TGTGCCAGCAGGAGCCTAGCGGGAGGATACGAGCAGTACTTC
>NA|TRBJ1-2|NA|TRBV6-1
CASSELYYGYTF
TGTGCCAGCAGTGAACTATACTATGGCTACACCTTC
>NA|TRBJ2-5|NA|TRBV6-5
CASRGWTVMGETQYF
TGTGCCAGCAGAGGATGGACAGTGATGGGGGAGACCCAGTACTTC
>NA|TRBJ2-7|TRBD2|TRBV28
CASSSPGTSGSHEQYF
TGTGCCAGCAGTTCTCCCGGGACTAGCGGGAGTCACGAGCAGTACTTC
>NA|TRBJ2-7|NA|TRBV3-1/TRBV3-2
CASSQLSFYEQYF
TGTGCCAGCAGCCAACTTTCGTTCTACGAGCAGTACTTC
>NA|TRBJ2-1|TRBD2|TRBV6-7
CASSPREGSYNEQFF
TGTGCCAGCAGCCCGCGGGAGGGCTCCTACAATGAGCAGTTCTTC
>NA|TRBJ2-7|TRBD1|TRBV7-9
CASSLRQGNEQYF
TGTGCCAGCAGCCTTCGACAGGGAAACGAGCAGTACTTC
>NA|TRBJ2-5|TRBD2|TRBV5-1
CASREVSGGQETQYF
TGCGCCAGTCGTGAGGTTAGCGGGGGCCAAGAGACCCAGTACTTC
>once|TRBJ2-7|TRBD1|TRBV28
CASRGQGGTYEQYF
TGTGCCAGCAGGGGACAGGGGGGCACCTACGAGCAGTACTTC
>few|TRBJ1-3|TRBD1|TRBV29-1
CSVSGTGGHGNTIYF
TGCAGCGTGTCCGGGACAGGGGGCCATGGAAACACCATATATTTT
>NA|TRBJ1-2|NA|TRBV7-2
CASSLGQGYGYTF
TGTGCCAGCAGCTTAGGGCAGGGATATGGCTACACCTTC
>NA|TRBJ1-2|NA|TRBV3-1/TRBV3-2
CASSPGYDYGYTF
TGTGCCAGCAGCCCCGGGTATGACTATGGCTACACCTTC
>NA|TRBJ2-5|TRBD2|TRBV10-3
CAISPTSGQETQYF
TGTGCCATCAGTCCAACTAGCGGGCAAGAGACCCAGTACTTC
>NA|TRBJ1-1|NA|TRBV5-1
CASSLTSGLAEAFF
TGCGCCAGCAGCTTAACGTCAGGGCTGGCTGAAGCTTTCTTT
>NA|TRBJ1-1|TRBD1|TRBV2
CASSPTGVTEAFF
TGTGCCAGCAGTCCGACAGGGGTCACTGAAGCTTTCTTT
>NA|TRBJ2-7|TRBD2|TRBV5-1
CASSLGGTWTSGDAYEQYF
TGCGCCAGCAGCTTAGGGGGTACATGGACTAGCGGAGACGCCTACGAGCAGTACTTC
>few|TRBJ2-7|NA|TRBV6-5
CASRAPVLYEQYF
TGTGCCAGCAGAGCTCCGGTGCTCTACGAGCAGTACTTC
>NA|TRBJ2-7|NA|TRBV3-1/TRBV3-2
CASSQFVGAYEQYF
TGTGCCAGCAGCCAGTTCGTTGGAGCCTACGAGCAGTACTTC
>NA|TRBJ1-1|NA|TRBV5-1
CASSLAGVLEAFF
TGCGCCAGCAGCTTGGCCGGGGTTCTTGAAGCTTTCTTT
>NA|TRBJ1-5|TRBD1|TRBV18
CASSRTGGDQPQHF
TGTGCCAGTTCCAGGACAGGGGGCGATCAGCCCCAGCATTTT
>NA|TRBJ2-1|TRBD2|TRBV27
CASSLLGTSGSRNEQFF
TGTGCCAGCAGTTTACTGGGGACTAGCGGGAGCCGCAATGAGCAGTTCTTC
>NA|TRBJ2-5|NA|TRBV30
CAWSVGGFGQETQYF
TGTGCCTGGAGTGTAGGAGGGTTTGGGCAAGAGACCCAGTACTTC
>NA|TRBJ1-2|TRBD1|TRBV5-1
CASIRTGVGGYTF
TGCGCCAGCATCCGGACAGGGGTGGGTGGCTACACCTTC
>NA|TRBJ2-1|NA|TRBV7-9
CASSLGGSLNEQFF
TGTGCCAGCAGCTTAGGAGGCAGCTTGAATGAGCAGTTCTTC
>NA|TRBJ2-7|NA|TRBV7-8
CASSPLQGEGGEQYF
TGTGCCAGCAGCCCCCTACAGGGAGAGGGCGGCGAGCAGTACTTC
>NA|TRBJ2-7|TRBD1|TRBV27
CASSLSSQGVHEQYF
TGTGCCAGCAGTTTATCGTCTCAGGGGGTCCACGAGCAGTACTTC
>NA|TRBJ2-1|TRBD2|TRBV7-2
CASSYYSGKAFF
TGTGCCAGCAGCTATTATAGCGGGAAGGCGTTCTTC
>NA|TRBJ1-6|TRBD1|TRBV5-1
CASSLGQGNNSPLHF
TGCGCCAGCAGCTTGGGACAGGGGAATAATTCACCCCTCCACTTT
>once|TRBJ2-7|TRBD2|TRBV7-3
CASSLQAGGPYEQYF
TGTGCCAGCAGTTTGCAGGCGGGAGGGCCCTACGAGCAGTACTTC
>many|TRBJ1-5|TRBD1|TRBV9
CASSVGGTGDQPQHF
TGTGCCAGCAGCGTAGGGGGGACAGGGGATCAGCCCCAGCATTTT
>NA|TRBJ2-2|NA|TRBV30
CAWRGENTGELFF
TGTGCCTGGAGGGGAGAAAACACCGGGGAGCTGTTTTTT
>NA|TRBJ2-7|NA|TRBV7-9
CASSSNVASGEQYF
TGTGCCAGCAGCTCGAATGTAGCGTCAGGAGAGCAGTACTTC
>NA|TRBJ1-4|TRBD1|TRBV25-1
CASSDPGGGGEKLFF
TGTGCCAGCAGTGATCCAGGGGGCGGCGGGGAAAAACTGTTTTTT
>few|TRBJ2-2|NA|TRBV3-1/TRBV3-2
CASSQGSASGTGELFF
TGTGCCAGCAGCCAAGGTTCCGCGTCCGGCACCGGGGAGCTGTTTTTT
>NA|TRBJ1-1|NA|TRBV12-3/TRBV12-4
CASSFSRVSEAFF
TGTGCCAGCAGTTTTAGCAGAGTCTCTGAAGCTTTCTTT
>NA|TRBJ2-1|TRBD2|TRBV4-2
CASSPGTSGRARDNEQFF
TGTGCCAGCAGCCCGGGGACTAGCGGGAGGGCCAGGGACAATGAGCAGTTCTTC
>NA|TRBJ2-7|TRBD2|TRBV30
CVGRLAGTYEQYF
TGCGTTGGGAGGCTAGCGGGAACCTACGAGCAGTACTTC
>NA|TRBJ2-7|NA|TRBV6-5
CASSRHSVSYEQYF
TGTGCCAGCAGCAGACATTCCGTATCCTACGAGCAGTACTTC
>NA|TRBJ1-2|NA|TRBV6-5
CASSPRTANYGYTF
TGTGCCAGCAGTCCCCGGACAGCCAACTATGGCTACACCTTC
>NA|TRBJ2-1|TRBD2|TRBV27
CASSFRPGTSGRSSYNEQFF
TGTGCCAGCAGTTTCCGACCCGGGACTAGCGGGAGGAGCTCCTACAATGAGCAGTTCTTC
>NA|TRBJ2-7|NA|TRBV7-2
CASSLDWRVQQYF
TGTGCCAGCAGCTTAGATTGGCGGGTACAGCAGTACTTC